The clone carrying this T cell receptor beta chain was observed a handful of times. Its specificity is not known. The time point here: newly diagnosed GD, antithyroid drugs for less than 3 months. Extracted RNA from PBMCs served as the source of the TCR library. For TCR beta, libraries came from iRepertoire HTBI primers and Arm-PCR of CDR3 regions. Via MiXCR, TCRdb re-called the multiplex PCR reads, giving one row per CDR3 protein. Altogether 350,000 to 450,000 distinct CDR3 sequences are present, under 15% being singletons, with the ten largest covering approximately 15%. This sample is drawn from a study of regulatory T cells in long-lasting Graves disease. Study-level points and caveats: Persistent disease preferred TRBV28, TRBJ1-2 and TRBJ2-5.

Per the germline V gene, CDR1 is SGHDT and CDR2 is YYEEEE. V was shortened by 6 bases and J by 4 bases, with 11 bases between the two germline ends. The CDR3 covers 12 residues. This same sample was also taken into another study, of T cells in Graves' hyperthyroidism and ophthalmopathy.

This TCR was sampled from a woman aged 25 to 39 with Graves disease. The rearrangement links TRBV5-6 to TRBJ2-7; D unclear. Sequencing used peripheral blood mononuclear cells (PBMCs), obtained at new diagnosis, from a patient treated with antithyroid drugs. Here the CDR3 DNA reads TGTGCCAGCATTGGAGCAACTTACGAGCAGTACTTC. Residues: CASIGATYEQYF. Full variable domain (outside the CDR3, taken from reference TRBV5-6 and TRBJ2-7): DAGVTQSPTHLIKTRGQQVTLRCSPKSGHDTVSWYQQALGQGPQFIFQYYEEEERQRGNFPDRFSGHQFPNYSSELNVNALLLGDSALYLCASIGATYEQYFGPGTRLTVT.